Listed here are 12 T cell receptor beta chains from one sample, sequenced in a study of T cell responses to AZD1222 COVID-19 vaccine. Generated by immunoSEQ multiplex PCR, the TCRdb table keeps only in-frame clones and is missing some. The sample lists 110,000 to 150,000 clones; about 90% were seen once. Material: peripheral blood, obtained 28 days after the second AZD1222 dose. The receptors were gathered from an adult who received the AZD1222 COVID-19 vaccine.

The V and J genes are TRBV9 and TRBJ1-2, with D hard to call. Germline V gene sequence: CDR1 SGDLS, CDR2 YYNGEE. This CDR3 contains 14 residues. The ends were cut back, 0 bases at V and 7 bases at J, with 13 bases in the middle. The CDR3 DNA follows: TGTGCCAGCAGCGTAGTTTCGGATGGTCCTGGCTACACCTTC. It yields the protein CASSVVSDGPGYTF.

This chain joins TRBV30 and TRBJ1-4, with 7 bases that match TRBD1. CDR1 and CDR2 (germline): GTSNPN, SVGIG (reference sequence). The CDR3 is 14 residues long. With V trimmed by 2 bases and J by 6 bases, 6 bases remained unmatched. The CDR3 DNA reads TGTGCCTGGAGTAAACAGGGGCAGGATGAAAAACTGTTTTTT. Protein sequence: CAWSKQGQDEKLFF.

The CDR3 protein is CASSIVDRGSNQPQHF. As DNA, the CDR3 is TGTGCCAGTAGTATAGTCGACAGGGGATCCAATCAGCCCCAGCATTTT. This chain links TRBV19 with TRBJ1-5, with 8 bases matching TRBD1. The CDR3 contains 16 residues. Germline lookup yields CDR1 LNHDA and CDR2 SQIVND (reference sequence). The J segment lost 3 bases and the V segment lost 1 base, leaving 5 bases of the junction unmatched.

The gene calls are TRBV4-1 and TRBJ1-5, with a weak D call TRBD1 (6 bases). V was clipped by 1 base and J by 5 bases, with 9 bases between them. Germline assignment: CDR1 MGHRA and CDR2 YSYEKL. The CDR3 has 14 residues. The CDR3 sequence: CASSQGAGDQPQHF. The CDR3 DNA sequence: TGCGCCAGCAGCCAAGGGGCAGGGGATCAGCCCCAGCATTTT.

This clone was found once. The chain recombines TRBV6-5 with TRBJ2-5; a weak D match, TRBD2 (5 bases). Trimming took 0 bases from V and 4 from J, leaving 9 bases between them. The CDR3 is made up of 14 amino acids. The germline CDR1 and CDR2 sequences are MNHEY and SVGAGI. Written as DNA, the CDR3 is TGTGCCAGCAGTTACTCACGGGGTTTAGAGACCCAGTACTTC. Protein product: CASSYSRGLETQYF.

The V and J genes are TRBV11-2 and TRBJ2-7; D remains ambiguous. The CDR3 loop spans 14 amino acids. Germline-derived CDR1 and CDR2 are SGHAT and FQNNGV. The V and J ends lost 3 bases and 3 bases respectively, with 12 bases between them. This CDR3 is CASSFGFSLYEQYF. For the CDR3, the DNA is TGTGCCAGCAGCTTTGGATTTTCCCTCTACGAGCAGTACTTC. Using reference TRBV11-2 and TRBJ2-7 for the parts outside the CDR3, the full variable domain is EAGVAQSPRYKIIEKRQSVAFWCNPISGHATLYWYQQILGQGPKLLIQFQNNGVVDDSQLPKDRFSAERLKGVDSTLKIQPAKLEDSAVYLCASSFGFSLYEQYFGPGTRLTVT.

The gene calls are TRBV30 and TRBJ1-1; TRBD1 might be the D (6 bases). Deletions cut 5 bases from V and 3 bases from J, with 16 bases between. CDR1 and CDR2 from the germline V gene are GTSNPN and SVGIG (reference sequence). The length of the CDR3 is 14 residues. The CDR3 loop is CAWDGGRSYTEAFF. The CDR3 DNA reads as TGTGCCTGGGACGGGGGCAGAAGTTACACTGAAGCTTTCTTT.

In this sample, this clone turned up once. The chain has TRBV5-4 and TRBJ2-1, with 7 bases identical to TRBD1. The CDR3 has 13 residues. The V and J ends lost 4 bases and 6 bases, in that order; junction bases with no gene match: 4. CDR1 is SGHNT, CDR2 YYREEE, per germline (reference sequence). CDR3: CASSPWDSNEQFF. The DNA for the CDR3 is TGTGCCAGCAGCCCCTGGGACAGCAATGAGCAGTTCTTC.

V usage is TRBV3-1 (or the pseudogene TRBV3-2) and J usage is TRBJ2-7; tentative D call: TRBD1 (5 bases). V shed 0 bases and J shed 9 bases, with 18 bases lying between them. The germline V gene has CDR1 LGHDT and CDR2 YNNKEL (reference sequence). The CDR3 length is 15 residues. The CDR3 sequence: CASSQDPVEFRVQYF. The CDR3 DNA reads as TGTGCCAGCAGCCAAGATCCGGTCGAGTTCAGGGTGCAGTACTTC.

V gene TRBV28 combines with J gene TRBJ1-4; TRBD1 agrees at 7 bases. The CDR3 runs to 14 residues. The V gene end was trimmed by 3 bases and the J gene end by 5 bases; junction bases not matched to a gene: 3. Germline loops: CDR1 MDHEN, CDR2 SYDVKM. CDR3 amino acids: CASSFRGGNEKLFF. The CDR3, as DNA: TGTGCCAGCAGTTTCAGGGGGGGGAATGAAAAACTGTTTTTT. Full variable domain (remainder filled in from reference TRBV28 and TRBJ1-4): DVKVTQSSRYLVKRTGEKVFLECVQDMDHENMFWYRQDPGLGLRLIYFSYDVKMKEKGDIPEGYSVSREKKERFSLILESASTNQTSMYLCASSFRGGNEKLFFGSGTQLSVL.

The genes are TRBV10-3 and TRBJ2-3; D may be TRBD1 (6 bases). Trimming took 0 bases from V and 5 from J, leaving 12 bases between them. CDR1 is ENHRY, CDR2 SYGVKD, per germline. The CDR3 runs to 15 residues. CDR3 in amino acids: CAISESNRVGDTQYF. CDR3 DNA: TGTGCCATCAGTGAGTCGAACAGGGTCGGAGATACGCAGTATTTT.

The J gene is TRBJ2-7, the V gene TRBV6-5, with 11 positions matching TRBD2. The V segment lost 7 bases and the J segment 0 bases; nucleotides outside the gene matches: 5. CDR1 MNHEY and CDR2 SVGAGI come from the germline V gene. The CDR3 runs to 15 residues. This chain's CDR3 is CASKPSGRFSYEQYF. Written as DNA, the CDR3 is TGTGCCAGCAAACCTAGCGGGAGGTTCTCCTACGAGCAGTACTTC.